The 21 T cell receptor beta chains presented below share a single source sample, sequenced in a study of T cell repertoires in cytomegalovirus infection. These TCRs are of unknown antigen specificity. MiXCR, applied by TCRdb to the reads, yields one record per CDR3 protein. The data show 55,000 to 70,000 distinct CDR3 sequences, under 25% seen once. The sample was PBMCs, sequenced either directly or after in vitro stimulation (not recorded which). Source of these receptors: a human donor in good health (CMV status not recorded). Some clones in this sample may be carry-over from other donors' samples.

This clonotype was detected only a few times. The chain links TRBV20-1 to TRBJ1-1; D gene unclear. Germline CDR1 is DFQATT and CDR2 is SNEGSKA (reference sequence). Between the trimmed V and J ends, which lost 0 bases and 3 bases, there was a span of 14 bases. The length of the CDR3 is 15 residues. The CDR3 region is CSARDLRDRDTEAFF. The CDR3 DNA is TGCAGTGCTAGAGATCTAAGGGATCGGGACACTGAAGCTTTCTTT.

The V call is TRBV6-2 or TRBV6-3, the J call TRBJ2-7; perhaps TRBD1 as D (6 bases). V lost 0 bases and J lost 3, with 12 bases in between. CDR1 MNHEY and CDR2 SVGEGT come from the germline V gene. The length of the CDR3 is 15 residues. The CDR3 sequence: CASSYSSGHLYEQYF. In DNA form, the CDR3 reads TGTGCCAGCAGTTACTCATCGGGACACCTCTACGAGCAGTACTTC.

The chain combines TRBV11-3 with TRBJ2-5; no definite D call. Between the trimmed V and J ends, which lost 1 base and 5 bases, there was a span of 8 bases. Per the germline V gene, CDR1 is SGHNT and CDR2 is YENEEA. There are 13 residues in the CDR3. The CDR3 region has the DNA TGTGCCAGCAGCTTAGCTGGGCGCGAGACCCAGTACTTC. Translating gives CASSLAGRETQYF.

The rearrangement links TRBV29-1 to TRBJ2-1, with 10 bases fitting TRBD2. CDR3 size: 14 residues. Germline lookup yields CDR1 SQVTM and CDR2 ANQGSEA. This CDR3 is CTFRGTSAYNEQFF. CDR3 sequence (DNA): TGCACCTTCAGAGGGACTAGCGCCTACAATGAGCAGTTCTTC.

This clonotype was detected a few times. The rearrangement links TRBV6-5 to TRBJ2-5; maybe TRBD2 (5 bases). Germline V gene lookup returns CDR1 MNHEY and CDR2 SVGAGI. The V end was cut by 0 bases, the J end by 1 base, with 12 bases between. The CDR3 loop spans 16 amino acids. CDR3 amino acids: CASSYSLSRAQETQYF. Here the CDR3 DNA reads TGTGCCAGCAGTTACTCACTTTCGCGGGCCCAAGAGACCCAGTACTTC.

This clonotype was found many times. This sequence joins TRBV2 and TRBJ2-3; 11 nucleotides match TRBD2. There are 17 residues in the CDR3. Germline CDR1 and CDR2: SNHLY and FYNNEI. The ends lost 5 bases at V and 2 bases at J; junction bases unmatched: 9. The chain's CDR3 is CASSYPLAGGVTDTQYF. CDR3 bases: TGTGCCAGCAGTTACCCTTTAGCGGGAGGGGTCACAGATACGCAGTATTTT.

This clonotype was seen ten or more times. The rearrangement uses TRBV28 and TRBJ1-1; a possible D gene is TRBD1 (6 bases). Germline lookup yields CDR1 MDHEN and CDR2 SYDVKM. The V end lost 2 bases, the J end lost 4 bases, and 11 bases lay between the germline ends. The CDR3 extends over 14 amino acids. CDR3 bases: TGTGCCAGCAGTTTACTTACCAGGGGCACTGAAGCTTTCTTT. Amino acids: CASSLLTRGTEAFF.

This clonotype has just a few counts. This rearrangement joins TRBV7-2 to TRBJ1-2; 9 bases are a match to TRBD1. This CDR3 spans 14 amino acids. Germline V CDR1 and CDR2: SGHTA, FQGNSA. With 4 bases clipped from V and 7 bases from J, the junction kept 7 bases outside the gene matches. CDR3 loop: CASSSDRGSGGYTF. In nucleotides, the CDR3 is TGTGCCAGCAGCTCAGACAGGGGGTCCGGTGGCTACACCTTC.

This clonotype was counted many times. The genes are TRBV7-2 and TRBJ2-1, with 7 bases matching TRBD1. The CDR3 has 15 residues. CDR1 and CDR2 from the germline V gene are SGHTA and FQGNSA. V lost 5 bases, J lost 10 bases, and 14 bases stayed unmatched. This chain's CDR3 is CASSRRQGSYVEQFF. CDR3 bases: TGTGCCAGCAGCCGTAGACAGGGATCCTATGTAGAGCAGTTCTTC. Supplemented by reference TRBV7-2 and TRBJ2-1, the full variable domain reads GAGVSQSPSNKVTEKGKDVELRCDPISGHTALYWYRQSLGQGLEFLIYFQGNSAPDKSGLPSDRFSAERTGGSVSTLTIQRTQQEDSAVYLCASSRRQGSYVEQFFGPGTRLTVL.

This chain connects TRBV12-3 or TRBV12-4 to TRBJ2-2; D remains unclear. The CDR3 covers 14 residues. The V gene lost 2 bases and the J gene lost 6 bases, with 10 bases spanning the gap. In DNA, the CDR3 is TGTGCCAGCAGTTTAAATAACGCTCCCGGGGAGCTGTTTTTT. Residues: CASSLNNAPGELFF.

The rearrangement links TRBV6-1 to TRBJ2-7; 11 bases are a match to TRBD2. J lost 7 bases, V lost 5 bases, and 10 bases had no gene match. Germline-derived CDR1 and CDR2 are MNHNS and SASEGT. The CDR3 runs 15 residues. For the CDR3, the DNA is TGTGCCAGCAGTAGTATAGCGGGAGGGCCGACGGAGCAGTACGTC. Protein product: CASSSIAGGPTEQYV.

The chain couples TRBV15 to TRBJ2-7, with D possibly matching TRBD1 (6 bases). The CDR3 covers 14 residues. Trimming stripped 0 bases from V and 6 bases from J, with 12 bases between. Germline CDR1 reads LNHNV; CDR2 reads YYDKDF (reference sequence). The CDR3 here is CATSRDLRGGEQYF. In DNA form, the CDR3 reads TGTGCCACCAGCAGAGACCTCAGGGGTGGCGAGCAGTACTTC. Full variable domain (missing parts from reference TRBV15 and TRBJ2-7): DAMVIQNPRYQVTQFGKPVTLSCSQTLNHNVMYWYQQKSSQAPKLLFHYYDKDFNNEADTPDNFQSRRPNTSFCFLDIRSPGLGDTAMYLCATSRDLRGGEQYFGPGTRLTVT.

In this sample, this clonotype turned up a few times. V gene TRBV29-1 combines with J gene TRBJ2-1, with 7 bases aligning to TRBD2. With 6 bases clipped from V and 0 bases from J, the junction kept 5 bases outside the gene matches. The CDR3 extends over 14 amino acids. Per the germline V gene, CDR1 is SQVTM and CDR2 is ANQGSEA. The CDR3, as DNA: TGCAGCGTGTCCGGGAGGAACTCCTACAATGAGCAGTTCTTC. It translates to CSVSGRNSYNEQFF.

The DNA for the CDR3 is TGCAGCGTTGAGGGTTCACTGCGGGGGCTGGGGATTCAGTACTTC. It is translated as CSVEGSLRGLGIQYF. The J gene is TRBJ2-4, the V gene TRBV29-1, with a tentative D call TRBD2 (7 bases). The CDR3 is 15 amino acids. Germline assignment: CDR1 SQVTM and CDR2 ANQGSEA. Trimming took off 3 bases at V and 10 bases at J, with 22 bases between the two ends.

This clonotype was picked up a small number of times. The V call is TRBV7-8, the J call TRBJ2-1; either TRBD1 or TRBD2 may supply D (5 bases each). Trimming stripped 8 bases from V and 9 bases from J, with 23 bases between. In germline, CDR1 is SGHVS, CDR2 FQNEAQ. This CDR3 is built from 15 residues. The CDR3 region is CASLFGRERSGEQFF. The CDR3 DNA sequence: TGTGCCAGCCTTTTCGGCAGGGAGAGGTCGGGTGAGCAGTTCTTC. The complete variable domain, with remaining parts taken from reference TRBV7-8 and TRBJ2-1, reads GAGVSQSPRYKVAKRGQDVALRCDPISGHVSLFWYQQALGQGPEFLTYFQNEAQLDKSGLPSDRFFAERPEGSVSTLKIQRTQQEDSAVYLCASLFGRERSGEQFFGPGTRLTVL.

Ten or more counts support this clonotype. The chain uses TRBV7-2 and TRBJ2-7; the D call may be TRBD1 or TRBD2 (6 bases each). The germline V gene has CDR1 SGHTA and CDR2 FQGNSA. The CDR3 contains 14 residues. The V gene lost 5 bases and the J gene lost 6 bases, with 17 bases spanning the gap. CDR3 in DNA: TGTGCCAGCAGCCCTGGGGGGCAGCCATTCGAGCAGTACTTC. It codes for CASSPGGQPFEQYF.

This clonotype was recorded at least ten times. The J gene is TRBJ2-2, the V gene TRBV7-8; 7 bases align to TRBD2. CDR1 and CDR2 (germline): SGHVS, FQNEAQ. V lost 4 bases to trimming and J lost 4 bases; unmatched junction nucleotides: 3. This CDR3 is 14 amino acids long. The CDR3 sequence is CASSWLAVTGELFF. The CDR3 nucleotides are TGTGCCAGCAGCTGGCTAGCGGTCACCGGGGAGCTGTTTTTT.

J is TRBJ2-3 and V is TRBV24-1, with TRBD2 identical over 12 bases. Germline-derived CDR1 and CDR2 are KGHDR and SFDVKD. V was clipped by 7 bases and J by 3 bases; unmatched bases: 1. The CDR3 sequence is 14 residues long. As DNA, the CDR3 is TGTGCCACCAGCCTAGCGGGAGGGACAGATACGCAGTATTTT. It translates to CATSLAGGTDTQYF.

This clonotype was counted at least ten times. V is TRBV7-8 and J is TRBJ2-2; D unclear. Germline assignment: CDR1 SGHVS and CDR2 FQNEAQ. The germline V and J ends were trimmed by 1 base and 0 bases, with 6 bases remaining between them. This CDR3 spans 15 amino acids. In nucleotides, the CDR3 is TGTGCCAGCAGCTTAGAAGTTACGAACACCGGGGAGCTGTTTTTT. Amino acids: CASSLEVTNTGELFF. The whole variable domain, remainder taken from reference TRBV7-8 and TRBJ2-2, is GAGVSQSPRYKVAKRGQDVALRCDPISGHVSLFWYQQALGQGPEFLTYFQNEAQLDKSGLPSDRFFAERPEGSVSTLKIQRTQQEDSAVYLCASSLEVTNTGELFFGEGSRLTVL.

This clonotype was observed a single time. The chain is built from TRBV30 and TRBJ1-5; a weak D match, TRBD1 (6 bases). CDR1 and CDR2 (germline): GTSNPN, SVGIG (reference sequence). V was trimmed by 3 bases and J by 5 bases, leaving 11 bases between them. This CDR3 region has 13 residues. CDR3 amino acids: CAWSGGYDQPQHF. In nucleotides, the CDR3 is TGTGCCTGGAGCGGGGGCTACGATCAGCCCCAGCATTTT.

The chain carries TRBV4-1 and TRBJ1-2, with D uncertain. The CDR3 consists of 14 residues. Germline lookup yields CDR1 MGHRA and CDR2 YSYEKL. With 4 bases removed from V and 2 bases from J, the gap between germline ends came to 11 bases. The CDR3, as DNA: TGCGCCAGCAGCCCGCAAGGACTGAACTATGGCTACACCTTC. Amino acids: CASSPQGLNYGYTF.